Detailed here is one T cell receptor (beta chain). Its antigen remains unidentified. The repertoire was sequenced with immunoSEQ multiplex PCR; TCRdb's copy has only in-frame clones and lacks some. The repertoire has over 100,000 clones, 85% to 90% of them found once; the top ten carry roughly 12%. These data are taken from a study of T cell responses to AZD1222 COVID-19 vaccine. Turning to the study itself: Pooling of second doses given at about 4 or about 12 weeks was done. Study-level findings and limits: Once two AZD1222 doses were given, Spike-specific TCR breadth and depth went up. Baseline seropositivity characterized only six AZD1222 recipients. Donors were chiefly white British, with a greater number of females, and clonal diversity was perhaps underestimated.

Trimming stripped 6 bases from V and 1 base from J, with 14 bases between. This CDR3 region has 15 residues. CDR1 is LNHDA, CDR2 SQIVND, per germline (reference sequence). The genes are TRBV19 and TRBJ2-3; TRBD1 might be the D (5 bases). Sequences were derived from peripheral blood, sampled on day 0 of AZD1222 vaccination. This sequence was found in an adult in good health. CDR3 sequence reads: CASRATGTGTDTQYF. The CDR3 DNA reads TGTGCCAGTAGGGCTACAGGAACCGGCACAGATACGCAGTATTTT.